Shown below are 27 T cell receptor beta chains from a single sample sequenced in a study of ipilimumab plus nivolumab after autologous stem cell transplantation. The method was immunoSEQ multiplex PCR; TCRdb's version includes in-frame clones alone and lacks a portion of them. The sample lists about 20,000 clones, roughly four fifths occurring once. The source was PBMCs, collected in a trial of ipilimumab plus nivolumab as post-transplant consolidation. The receptor source for this set is a male donor with diffuse large B-cell lymphoma.

J is TRBJ2-5 and V is TRBV11-3; D is ambiguous. The J call may not be correct, given that the DNA end is closer to TRBJ2-7. The CDR3 runs 13 residues. CDR1 is SGHNT and CDR2 is YENEEA in the germline V gene. The CDR3 DNA follows: TGTGCCAGCAGCTTAGATATAGCCAGCGAGCAGTACTTC. This translates into CASSLDIASEQYF.

This sequence joins TRBV10-3 and TRBJ2-7, with D tentatively TRBD2 (6 bases). Trimming removed 3 bases at V and 4 bases at J, with 22 bases between. The CDR3 is 17 amino acids. Germline V gene data show CDR1 as ENHRY and CDR2 as SYGVKD. CDR3 in DNA: TGTGCCATCAGTGAACCGAGGGGCGGGACGGTTGGGTACGAGCAGTACTTC. This codes for CAISEPRGGTVGYEQYF.

The genes are TRBV9 and TRBJ2-7; D is uncertain. Trimming removed 0 bases at V and 0 bases at J, with 10 bases between. This CDR3 comprises 15 residues. Germline-derived CDR1 and CDR2 are SGDLS and YYNGEE. In DNA form, the CDR3 reads TGTGCCAGCAGCGTAGGGTCAGGTACCTCCTACGAGCAGTACTTC. Translation: CASSVGSGTSYEQYF.

The chain couples TRBV19 to TRBJ2-1; tentatively, D is TRBD2 (6 bases). CDR3 size: 15 residues. Germline values: CDR1 LNHDA, CDR2 SQIVND (reference sequence). V lost 1 base to trimming and J lost 4 bases, with 11 bases between them. The CDR3 DNA is TGTGCCAGTAGTATAGGCGGGACGGTATACAATGAGCAGTTCTTC. Residues: CASSIGGTVYNEQFF.

The chain recombines TRBV7-3 with TRBJ2-5; 7 bases are shared with TRBD2. J lost 7 bases, V lost 1 base, and 3 bases had no gene match. This CDR3 spans 13 amino acids. The germline V gene has CDR1 SGHTA and CDR2 FQGTGA. CDR3 residues: CASSLSSGGTQYF. The DNA of the CDR3 is TGTGCCAGCAGCTTAAGTTCGGGGGGGACCCAGTACTTC.

The chain is built from TRBV6-5 and TRBJ2-2, with a weak D call TRBD2 (6 bases). The germline CDR1 and CDR2 sequences are MNHEY and SVGAGI. Between the trimmed V and J ends, which lost 10 bases and 2 bases, there was a span of 14 bases. The CDR3 contains 14 residues. CDR3 in DNA: TGTGCCACTACCGGGACTGGTAACACCGGGGAGCTGTTTTTT. Translated, it gives CATTGTGNTGELFF.

The chain is built from TRBV5-4 and TRBJ2-7, with 8 bases identical to TRBD2. V lost 3 bases, J lost 6 bases, and 5 bases stayed unmatched. The CDR3 contains 13 residues. CDR1 and CDR2 (germline): SGHNT, YYREEE (reference sequence). As DNA, the CDR3 is TGTGCCAGCAGCTCGGGACTAGACGGCGAGCAGTACTTC. This sequence encodes CASSSGLDGEQYF.

This clone showed up just a few times. The genes are TRBV5-1 and TRBJ2-7, with D perhaps matching TRBD2 (7 bases). CDR1 is SGHRS, CDR2 YFSETQ, per germline. Trimming took off 2 bases at V and 3 bases at J, with 15 bases between the two ends. CDR3 size: 15 residues. Here the CDR3 DNA reads TGCGCCAGCAGCTTATCCGGGGGGCGGGTCTACGAGCAGTACTTC. Protein: CASSLSGGRVYEQYF.

This clone was observed a few times. The chain employs TRBV30 and TRBJ2-5; 8 bases agree with TRBD2. V lost 0 bases to trimming and J lost 4 bases; unmatched junction nucleotides: 4. CDR1 and CDR2 from the germline V gene are GTSNPN and SVGIG (reference sequence). The CDR3 is 14 residues long. Here the CDR3 DNA reads TGTGCCTGGAGTGTGTCGGGGGGGCCAGAGACCCAGTACTTC. The encoded protein is CAWSVSGGPETQYF.

The chain recombines TRBV5-6 with TRBJ2-7, with a tentative D call TRBD2 (5 bases). Germline V CDR1 and CDR2: SGHDT, YYEEEE. The germline V and J ends were trimmed by 0 bases and 7 bases, with 14 bases remaining between them. This CDR3 is built from 14 residues. The CDR3 loop reads CASSLVVVGGEQYF. The CDR3 DNA sequence: TGTGCCAGCAGCTTGGTTGTGGTAGGCGGGGAGCAGTACTTC.

This chain joins TRBV15 and TRBJ2-1; D uncertain. This CDR3 spans 16 amino acids. Per the germline V gene, CDR1 is LNHNV and CDR2 is YYDKDF (reference sequence). V gave up 0 bases and J gave up 0 bases, with 9 bases separating them. CDR3 sequence: CATSRDATTSYNEQFF. The CDR3 coding sequence is TGTGCCACCAGCAGAGATGCCACGACCTCCTACAATGAGCAGTTCTTC.

The chain has TRBV9 and TRBJ1-3, with a possible D match to TRBD1 (6 bases). The germline V gene has CDR1 SGDLS and CDR2 YYNGEE. The CDR3 contains 15 residues. Trimming removed 7 bases at V and 0 bases at J, with 14 bases between. The CDR3: CASRDRISSGNTIYF. CDR3 coding DNA: TGTGCCAGCCGAGACAGGATTAGCTCTGGAAACACCATATATTTT.

This clone was counted between two and nine times. This sequence joins TRBV11-2 and TRBJ1-4; possible D gene TRBD1, 6 bases. Germline V gene lookup returns CDR1 SGHAT and CDR2 FQNNGV. CDR3 length: 16 residues. V lost 4 bases and J lost 8, with 20 bases in between. CDR3 in DNA: TGTGCCAGCAGCTCCTCGCGAGGGGGGTTTTTCGAAAAACTGTTTTTT. It encodes CASSSSRGGFFEKLFF.

CDR3 DNA sequence: TGTGCCAGTAGTGCGACTCTTGAGGGCTTGCAGTTCTTC. This gives the protein CASSATLEGLQFF. This rearrangement joins TRBV19 to TRBJ2-1; maybe TRBD2 (5 bases). Germline V gene lookup returns CDR1 LNHDA and CDR2 SQIVND (reference sequence). The CDR3 has 13 residues. V lost 5 bases to trimming and J lost 12 bases, with 17 bases between them. Drawing the rest from reference TRBV19 and TRBJ2-1, the complete variable domain is DGGITQSPKYLFRKEGQNVTLSCEQNLNHDAMYWYRQDPGQGLRLIYYSQIVNDFQKGDIAEGYSVSREKKESFPLTVTSAQKNPTAFYLCASSATLEGLQFFGPGTRLTVL.

This clone was detected many times. The chain links TRBV5-4 to TRBJ2-1; tentatively, D is TRBD2 (6 bases). The V gene lost 0 bases and the J gene lost 10 bases, with 17 bases spanning the gap. The CDR3 is made up of 15 amino acids. Germline assignment: CDR1 SGHNT and CDR2 YYREEE (reference sequence). For the CDR3, the DNA is TGTGCCAGCAGCTTGGGCCCTTCGGAGGGTGGGGAGCAGTTCTTC. Translation gives CASSLGPSEGGEQFF.

This clone appeared a single time. This chain connects TRBV19 to TRBJ2-7, with 12 bases fitting TRBD2. V was pared by 1 base and J by 5 bases, with 3 bases of the junction left unmatched. The germline V gene encodes CDR1 LNHDA and CDR2 SQIVND (reference sequence). This CDR3 has 15 amino acids. CDR3 nucleotides: TGTGCCAGTAGTATAGCCTGGACTAGCGGGAACGAGCAGTACTTC. This translates into CASSIAWTSGNEQYF.

V gene TRBV7-9 combines with J gene TRBJ1-1, with D tentatively TRBD1 (5 bases). Trimming left V 1 base short and J 2 bases short, with 11 bases between. Germline V gene lookup returns CDR1 SEHNR and CDR2 FQNEAQ (reference sequence). CDR3 length equals 15 residues. For the CDR3, the DNA is TGTGCCAGCAGCTTAGTTGGGGGAGGCAACACTGAAGCTTTCTTT. Amino acid sequence: CASSLVGGGNTEAFF.

This clone occurred once. The rearrangement links TRBV10-1 to TRBJ2-3, with a weak D call TRBD2 (6 bases). Trimming took off 2 bases at V and 2 bases at J, with 14 bases between the two ends. Germline values: CDR1 WNHNN, CDR2 SYGVQD (reference sequence). The CDR3 has 16 residues. Here the CDR3 DNA reads TGCGCCAGCAGTGAGGATCGGGACTTAACCACAGATACGCAGTATTTT. Translation gives CASSEDRDLTTDTQYF.

The chain joins TRBV5-5 to TRBJ1-3; D uncertain. Germline V gives CDR1 SGHKS, CDR2 YYEKEE (reference sequence). The germline V and J ends were trimmed by 3 bases and 1 base, with 11 bases remaining between them. This CDR3 is 15 amino acids long. CDR3: CASSSPGKSGNTIYF. CDR3 nucleotide sequence: TGTGCCAGCAGCTCCCCGGGGAAGTCTGGAAACACCATATATTTT.

The V gene is TRBV7-3, the J gene TRBJ2-1; 13 bases line up with TRBD2. Trimming cost V 5 bases and J 7 bases; bases outside gene matches: 2. Germline loops: CDR1 SGHTA, CDR2 FQGTGA. The CDR3 extends over 14 amino acids. The CDR3 here is CASSRTSGSNEQFF. CDR3 DNA sequence: TGTGCCAGCAGCCGGACTAGCGGGAGTAATGAGCAGTTCTTC.

The V and J genes are TRBV5-4 and TRBJ1-4; D unclear. CDR1 is SGHNT and CDR2 is YYREEE in the germline V gene (reference sequence). V dropped 0 bases and J dropped 8 bases, with 11 bases sitting between them. The CDR3 length is 14 residues. In DNA, the CDR3 is TGTGCCAGCAGCTTGGGCAGGTTGTGGGAAAAACTGTTTTTT. This translates into CASSLGRLWEKLFF.

The chain uses TRBV7-2 and TRBJ1-2, with D unclear. Germline loops: CDR1 SGHTA, CDR2 FQGNSA. V lost 4 bases and J 1 base, leaving 10 bases between the germline ends. The CDR3 covers 14 residues. The CDR3 protein is CASSSSGSNYGYTF. CDR3 DNA sequence: TGTGCCAGCAGCTCTAGTGGCAGTAACTATGGCTACACCTTC.

The rearrangement joins TRBV30 to TRBJ2-1, with 13 bases fitting TRBD2. Germline-derived CDR1 and CDR2 are GTSNPN and SVGIG (reference sequence). The CDR3 sequence is 16 residues long. The ends lost 3 bases at V and 0 bases at J; junction bases unmatched: 2. The CDR3 here is CAWRGLAGISYNEQFF. CDR3 nucleotide sequence: TGTGCCTGGAGGGGACTAGCGGGGATCTCCTACAATGAGCAGTTCTTC. Drawing the rest from reference TRBV30 and TRBJ2-1, the complete variable domain is SQTIHQWPATLVQPVGSPLSLECTVEGTSNPNLYWYRQAAGRGLQLLFYSVGIGQISSEVPQNLSASRPQDRQFILSSKKLLLSDSGFYLCAWRGLAGISYNEQFFGPGTRLTVL.

The CDR3 DNA reads TGTGCCTGGAATAGCCCGGGTAGGGGTGAAAAACTGTTTTTT. Amino acid sequence: CAWNSPGRGEKLFF. This chain joins TRBV30 and TRBJ1-4; D may be TRBD1 (5 bases). Germline CDR1 reads GTSNPN; CDR2 reads SVGIG (reference sequence). The CDR3 loop spans 14 amino acids. Trimming shortened V by 4 bases and J by 7 bases, and 16 bases separated the two germline ends.

This chain joins TRBV15 and TRBJ1-2; 7 bases are shared with TRBD1. J was trimmed by 0 bases and V by 5 bases; bases with no gene match: 12. The length of the CDR3 is 17 residues. Per the germline V gene, CDR1 is LNHNV and CDR2 is YYDKDF (reference sequence). CDR3 DNA sequence: TGTGCCACCAGCGGACCCGGGACAGATCGATCTAACTATGGCTACACCTTC. Protein product: CATSGPGTDRSNYGYTF.

The V call is TRBV4-2, the J call TRBJ2-3; D is uncertain. CDR3 length: 14 residues. Trimming shortened V by 3 bases and J by 2 bases, and 9 bases separated the two germline ends. CDR1 LGHNA and CDR2 YNFKEQ come from the germline V gene. The CDR3 spells CASSQNPNTDTQYF. CDR3 DNA sequence: TGTGCCAGCAGCCAGAACCCCAACACAGATACGCAGTATTTT.

This chain uses TRBV27 with TRBJ1-6; D not certain. Per germline, CDR1 MNHEY and CDR2 SMNVEV (reference sequence). Trimming removed 0 bases at V and 0 bases at J, with 9 bases between. This CDR3 region has 17 residues. The DNA for the CDR3 is TGTGCCAGCAGTTTATCCGGCTCGAGCTCCTATAATTCACCCCTCCACTTT. Protein: CASSLSGSSSYNSPLHF.